The T cell receptor beta chain described here comes from a study of blood T cell repertoires in COVID-19. Study as a whole: Samples taken during acute and convalescent COVID-19 were collected in the United States, Italy and Spain. T cells, B-cell-depleted T cells, or PBMCs supplied cDNA or gDNA.

Germline V gene lookup returns CDR1 SGHNT and CDR2 YYREEE (reference sequence). The CDR3 runs 17 residues. After removal of 4 bases from V and 6 bases from J, the junction contained 16 bases not matched to a gene. Source study methods: Amplified reference gene primers provided the basis for estimating nucleated cell counts. TCRdb's copy holds only in-frame clones and misses some; the assay was immunoSEQ multiplex PCR. The DNA was the basis for D and trimming; V, J and clone size are from that table. This sample has 80,000 or so clones, with roughly 80% found just once. The receptor's source is a woman in her 70s with acute or convalescent COVID-19. The chain couples TRBV5-4 to TRBJ2-1, with TRBD2 matching 7 bases. Sequences were obtained from peripheral blood. The CDR3 here is CASSPAVFSGTINEQFF. The CDR3 DNA reads as TGTGCCAGCAGCCCGGCCGTCTTCAGCGGGACTATCAATGAGCAGTTCTTC.